This T cell receptor beta chain was identified during a study of blood T cell repertoires in COVID-19. Study-wide context: The United States, Italy and Spain provided the acute and convalescent COVID-19 samples.

Per the authors' pipeline: Reference gene primer amplification yielded estimated nucleated cell counts. Only in-frame clones appear in the TCRdb table, and some are missing; sequencing was by immunoSEQ multiplex PCR. V, J and clone size are taken as reported in that table, and D and trimming were inferred from the DNA itself. The sample gives 150,000 or so clones, 76% of which show up once; 4.5% is in the top ten. CDR3 length equals 14 residues. V lost 3 bases, J lost 5 bases, and 6 bases stayed unmatched. CDR1 MDHEN and CDR2 SYDVKM come from the germline V gene. The sequence derives from a woman older than 75 with active or convalescent COVID-19. The sample was peripheral blood. The genes are TRBV28 and TRBJ1-1, with 7 bases identical to TRBD1. The CDR3 DNA is TGTGCCAGCAGTTTTCCCAGGGGGACAACTGAAGCTTTCTTT. Encoded protein: CASSFPRGTTEAFF.